Listed below are T cell receptor gamma chains from one sample, sequenced in a study of in vitro expanded adult blood gammadelta T cells. TCRdb re-called the 5' RACE reads with CATT. Among fewer than 150 gamma-chain clones listed, roughly 8.2% were seen once. Antigen specificity for these receptors is unknown. This material consisted of gamma-delta T cells from peripheral blood expanded in culture, taken from an in vitro culture stimulated with zoledronate. The receptors were gathered from an adult in good health. The CDR3 runs from the conserved cysteine through the conserved F or W. Fields, in order: clone size, V gene, J gene, CDR3 protein, CDR3 DNA. A clone size is listed for some rows: how often the clone was seen (once, few, many), or a class if it is expanded.

>large|TRGV9|TRGJP
CALWEVRELGKKIKVF
TGTGCCTTGTGGGAGGTGCGCGAGTTGGGCAAAAAAATCAAGGTATTT
>large|TRGV9|TRGJP
CALWEVQKELGKKIKVF
TGTGCCTTGTGGGAGGTGCAAAAAGAGTTGGGCAAAAAAATCAAGGTATTT
>hyperexpanded|TRGV9|TRGJ1/TRGJ2
CALWETNYYKKLF
TGTGCCTTGTGGGAGACGAATTATTATAAGAAACTCTTT
>hyperexpanded|TRGV9|TRGJP
CALWEVVELGKKIKVF
TGTGCCTTGTGGGAGGTGGTGGAGTTGGGCAAAAAAATCAAGGTATTT
>hyperexpanded|TRGV9|TRGJ1/TRGJ2
CALWEVPYKKLF
TGTGCCTTGTGGGAGGTGCCATATAAGAAACTCTTT
>hyperexpanded|TRGV9|TRGJP
CALWDDQELGKKIKVF
TGTGCCTTGTGGGACGACCAAGAGTTGGGCAAAAAAATCAAGGTATTT
>large|TRGV9|TRGJP
CALWEVIGELGKKIKVF
TGTGCCTTGTGGGAGGTCATTGGGGAGTTGGGCAAAAAAATCAAGGTATTT
>large|TRGV9|TRGJP
CALWEVGLELGKKIKVF
TGTGCCTTGTGGGAGGTGGGCTTGGAGTTGGGCAAAAAAATCAAGGTATTT
>large|TRGV9|TRGJP
CALWETELGKKIKVF
TGTGCCTTGTGGGAGACAGAGTTGGGCAAAAAAATCAAGGTATTT
>large|TRGV9|TRGJP
CALWDGGELGKKIKVF
TGTGCCTTGTGGGACGGCGGGGAGTTGGGCAAAAAAATCAAGGTATTT
>hyperexpanded|TRGV9|TRGJP
CALWEVQKLGKKIKVF
TGTGCCTTGTGGGAGGTGCAGAAGTTGGGCAAAAAAATCAAGGTATTT
>large|TRGV9|TRGJP
CALWERQELGKKIKVF
TGTGCCTTGTGGGAGCGGCAAGAGTTGGGCAAAAAAATCAAGGTATTT
>NA|TRGV9|TRGJ1/TRGJ2
CALWEVPFDYYKKLF
TGTGCCTTGTGGGAGGTGCCTTTCGATTATTATAAGAAACTCTTT
>hyperexpanded|TRGV9|TRGJP
CALWEVRREELGKKIKVF
TGTGCCTTGTGGGAGGTGCGACGAGAAGAGTTGGGCAAAAAAATCAAGGTATTT
>hyperexpanded|TRGV10|TRGJP1
CAAWDCWFKIF
TGTGCTGCGTGGGATTGTTGGTTCAAGATATTT
>hyperexpanded|TRGV10|TRGJ1/TRGJ2
CAAWAPEGYKKLF
TGTGCTGCGTGGGCCCCTGAGGGTTATAAGAAACTCTTT
>hyperexpanded|TRGV9|TRGJP
CALWEVLELGKKIKVF
TGTGCCTTGTGGGAGGTGCTGGAGTTGGGCAAAAAAATCAAGGTATTT
>large|TRGV9|TRGJP
CALWEVRLGKKIKVF
TGTGCCTTGTGGGAGGTGCGGTTGGGCAAAAAAATCAAGGTATTT
>few|TRGV9|TRGJ1/TRGJ2
CALWEDKKLF
TGTGCCTTGTGGGAGGATAAGAAACTCTTT
>NA|TRGV2|TRGJ1/TRGJ2
CATWDGSFGGKKLF
TGTGCCACCTGGGACGGGAGTTTCGGAGGTAAGAAACTCTTT
>hyperexpanded|TRGV9|TRGJP
CALWEVLGLGKKIKVF
TGTGCCTTGTGGGAGGTGCTTGGGTTGGGCAAAAAAATCAAGGTATTT
>hyperexpanded|TRGV10|TRGJP2
CAAWDAFSDWIKTF
TGTGCTGCGTGGGATGCGTTTAGTGATTGGATCAAGACGTTT
>hyperexpanded|TRGV9|TRGJP
CALWEVQKELGKKIKVF
TGTGCCTTGTGGGAGGTGCAGAAGGAGTTGGGCAAAAAAATCAAGGTATTT
>hyperexpanded|TRGV9|TRGJP
CALWEVRELGKKIKVF
TGTGCCTTGTGGGAGGTGCGGGAGTTGGGCAAAAAAATCAAGGTATTT
>hyperexpanded|TRGV9|TRGJP
CALWEVRELGKKIKVF
TGTGCCTTGTGGGAGGTTAGAGAGTTGGGCAAAAAAATCAAGGTATTT
>large|TRGV9|TRGJ1/TRGJ2
CALWEVLGYYKKLF
TGTGCCTTGTGGGAGGTGCTGGGATATTATAAGAAACTCTTT